One sample yielded the 10 T cell receptor beta chains listed below, sequenced in a study of regulatory T cells in long-lasting Graves disease. Documented time point: newly diagnosed GD, antithyroid drugs for less than 3 months. Generation of the TCR library employed RNA extracted from PBMCs. CDR3 regions were amplified by Arm-PCR using iRepertoire HTBI primers to build TCR beta libraries. MiXCR was run by TCRdb on the multiplex PCR reads, yielding one entry per CDR3 protein. The profile shows hundreds of thousands of distinct CDR3 sequences, 15% to 20% of them singletons. The sample also formed part of further work on T cells in Graves' hyperthyroidism and ophthalmopathy.

Source: peripheral blood mononuclear cells (PBMCs), taken at new diagnosis, from a patient treated with antithyroid drugs. These receptors came from a woman between 40 and 65 years old with Graves disease.

This clonotype was detected many times. The CDR3 DNA reads TGTGCCAGCAGTTTACTCGTGGCAGGGGCGACTGAAGCTTTCTTT. It specifies CASSLLVAGATEAFF. The V call is TRBV6-5, the J call TRBJ1-1; D might be TRBD1 (6 bases). This CDR3 has 15 amino acids. Per germline, CDR1 MNHEY and CDR2 SVGAGI. V was trimmed by 4 bases and J by 5 bases, leaving 17 bases between them.

The chain combines TRBV20-1 with TRBJ1-6, with 8 positions matching TRBD1. V gave up 4 bases and J gave up 8 bases; unmatched junction bases: 7. The CDR3 loop spans 14 amino acids. CDR1 and CDR2 from the germline V gene are DFQATT and SNEGSKA (reference sequence). The DNA for the CDR3 is TGCAGTGCTACGGGGGCAGGGGGCTATTCACCCCTCCACTTT. It specifies CSATGAGGYSPLHF.

There are many counts of this clonotype. The gene calls are TRBV7-2 and TRBJ2-7; D may be TRBD2 (7 bases). The CDR3 length is 13 residues. The germline V gene encodes CDR1 SGHTA and CDR2 FQGNSA. Between the trimmed V and J ends, which lost 4 bases and 2 bases, there was a span of 9 bases. This CDR3 reads CASSSGGPYEQYF. As DNA, the CDR3 is TGTGCCAGCAGCTCGGGGGGCCCCTACGAGCAGTACTTC.

The V gene is TRBV6-2 or TRBV6-3, the J gene TRBJ1-1; TRBD1 matches at 10 bases. Germline V gene sequence: CDR1 MNHEY, CDR2 SVGEGT. This CDR3 spans 16 amino acids. With 4 bases clipped from V and 0 bases from J, the junction kept 5 bases outside the gene matches. DNA for the CDR3: TGTGCCAGCAGTTGGACAGGGGGAGGGCTGAACACTGAAGCTTTCTTT. Amino acid sequence: CASSWTGGGLNTEAFF.

The chain links TRBV4-1 to TRBJ2-2, with TRBD2 matching 8 bases. CDR1 MGHRA and CDR2 YSYEKL come from the germline V gene. Losses at the gene ends were 2 bases for V and 3 bases for J; bases not matched to a gene: 8. The length of the CDR3 is 17 residues. The CDR3 sequence: CASSQHAGGADTGELFF. Written as DNA, the CDR3 is TGCGCCAGCAGCCAACACGCCGGGGGGGCCGACACCGGGGAGCTGTTTTTT.

The sample holds many counts of this clonotype. J is TRBJ2-2 and V is TRBV18; unclear D gene. Looked up from germline, CDR1 is KGHSH and CDR2 is LQKENI. The CDR3 contains 13 residues. The V gene lost 6 bases and the J gene lost 1 base, with 6 bases spanning the gap. The CDR3 reads CASSKGNTGELFF. DNA of the CDR3: TGTGCCAGCTCCAAGGGGAACACCGGGGAGCTGTTTTTT.

This clonotype was seen a handful of times. The chain is built from TRBV19 and TRBJ2-1; no definite D call. The CDR3 sequence is 12 residues long. Per germline, CDR1 LNHDA and CDR2 SQIVND (reference sequence). Between the trimmed V and J ends, which lost 8 bases and 2 bases, there was a span of 7 bases. The CDR3 nucleotides are TGTGCCAGTTCCGACACCTACAATGAGCAGTTCTTC. Residues: CASSDTYNEQFF.

V gene TRBV20-1 combines with J gene TRBJ2-7, with D tentatively TRBD1 (5 bases). V lost 6 bases, J lost 5 bases, and 14 bases lay in between. The CDR3 is 12 residues long. Germline-derived CDR1 and CDR2 are DFQATT and SNEGSKA (reference sequence). In nucleotides, the CDR3 is TGCAGTGCGCTTAGTCAGGGTCACGAGCAGTACTTC. Residues: CSALSQGHEQYF.

This clonotype was seen many times. CDR3 bases: TGTGCCAGCAGCCCCCGGCGGGTAGGAAGCACAGATACGCAGTATTTT. Protein product: CASSPRRVGSTDTQYF. The chain links TRBV11-3 to TRBJ2-3; D possibly corresponds to TRBD2 (5 bases). Trimming removed 5 bases from V and 0 bases from J, with 15 bases in between. CDR1 and CDR2 (germline): SGHNT, YENEEA. The CDR3 has 16 residues.

The chain combines TRBV4-1 with TRBJ1-4; D not certain. In germline, CDR1 is MGHRA, CDR2 YSYEKL. V was shortened by 5 bases and J by 0 bases, with 13 bases between the two germline ends. The CDR3 totals 16 residues. The CDR3 here is CASSSTWVSTNEKLFF. The CDR3 DNA reads as TGCGCCAGCAGCTCCACGTGGGTATCAACTAATGAAAAACTGTTTTTT.